Shown below are 21 T cell receptor beta chains from a single sample sequenced in a study of post-analysis software for immune sequencing data. Study findings and constraints: Controls had lower frequencies than patients of about 5 TRBV segments, which included TRBV5-6, TRBV5-1 and TRBV20-1.

Carried by the TCR beta cDNA libraries were unique molecular identifiers. TCRdb reprocessed the PCR reads with MiXCR, giving one entry per CDR3 protein. The sample consists of hundreds of thousands of distinct CDR3 sequences, approximately 46% of them appearing once. Their target antigens are unknown. The sequenced material came from blood. These receptors were taken from a girl aged 10 to 17 with multiple sclerosis.

The gene calls are TRBV3-1 and TRBJ2-1; D is ambiguous. Trimming pared 5 bases from V and 1 base from J, leaving 9 bases between. This CDR3 spans 14 amino acids. In germline, CDR1 is LGHDT, CDR2 YNNKEL (reference sequence). CDR3 nucleotides: TGTGCCAGCAGCTTAAGGTGGTCCTACAATGAGCAGTTCTTC. The encoded protein is CASSLRWSYNEQFF.

The V and J genes are TRBV6-5 and TRBJ1-1, with D tentatively TRBD1 (5 bases). V was clipped by 8 bases and J by 1 base, with 20 bases between them. CDR3 size: 16 residues. CDR1 and CDR2 (germline): MNHEY, SVGAGI. The CDR3, as DNA: TGTGCCAGCTTGGGGACCCATTGGCCAGCGAACACTGAAGCTTTCTTT. Translation gives CASLGTHWPANTEAFF.

The chain carries TRBV20-1 and TRBJ2-5; D gene uncertain. Germline V gene sequence: CDR1 DFQATT, CDR2 SNEGSKA (reference sequence). Trimming removed 6 bases from V and 6 bases from J, with 20 bases in between. The CDR3 is made up of 14 amino acids. Here the CDR3 DNA reads TGCAGTGCCACGGTCTCCGCACTGGGCAAGACCCAGTACTTC. Its translation: CSATVSALGKTQYF.

This clonotype appeared a few times. The junction and the germline gene differ at one end; a read error may be behind it. The chain couples TRBV10-3 to TRBJ2-1; possibly TRBD1 for D (5 bases). The CDR3 is made up of 15 amino acids. CDR1 is ENHRY, CDR2 SYGVKD, per germline. This CDR3 is CAISTAGLSYNERFF. For the CDR3, the DNA is TGTGCCATCAGCACGGCAGGGCTGTCGTACAATGAGCGGTTCTTC.

The chain joins TRBV12-3 or TRBV12-4 to TRBJ2-7, with 9 bases that match TRBD2. This CDR3 spans 15 amino acids. V was pared by 6 bases and J by 2 bases, with 8 bases of the junction left unmatched. CDR3 nucleotides: TGTGCCAGCAGAGCTAGCGGGACCATTCCCTACGAGCAGTACTTC. It yields the protein CASRASGTIPYEQYF.

This clonotype has just a few counts. V is TRBV15 and J is TRBJ2-1; TRBD1 matches 8 bases. Unmatched junction bases numbered 9, after V lost 8 bases and J lost 6 bases. Germline CDR1 LNHNV, CDR2 YYDKDF (reference sequence). This CDR3 contains 14 residues. The CDR3 DNA reads TGTGCCACCCAGGACAGGGAGCGGGTCAATGAGCAGTTCTTC. Protein sequence: CATQDRERVNEQFF.

This clonotype was detected a few times. V usage is TRBV6-5 and J usage is TRBJ2-7; tentatively, D is TRBD1 (6 bases). The CDR3 is made up of 11 amino acids. V lost 6 bases, J lost 7 bases, and 10 bases lay in between. Germline values: CDR1 MNHEY, CDR2 SVGAGI. CDR3 in DNA: TGTGCCAGCAGGCAGGGGTTGGAGCAGTACTTC. Amino acid sequence: CASRQGLEQYF.

This clonotype was observed a single time. This could be a read error, since a much larger clone is one nucleotide away. This chain uses TRBV6-1 with TRBJ2-7; 7 bases agree with TRBD1. CDR3 length equals 12 residues. V shed 7 bases and J 1 base; nucleotides not matched to a gene: 1. Germline V gene data show CDR1 as MNHNS and CDR2 as SASEGT. The CDR3 DNA follows: TGTGCCAGCACGGGACAGTCCTACGAGCAGTACTTC. Translating gives CASTGQSYEQYF.

This clonotype has more than one count but fewer than ten. The chain joins TRBV7-2 to TRBJ2-3, with a tentative D call TRBD1 (6 bases). The germline V and J ends were trimmed by 2 bases and 0 bases, with 12 bases remaining between them. Per germline, CDR1 SGHTA and CDR2 FQGNSA. The CDR3 sequence is 16 residues long. The CDR3 DNA is TGTGCCAGCAGCTTAATGACAGGACTGAGCACAGATACGCAGTATTTT. Amino acids: CASSLMTGLSTDTQYF.

The chain uses TRBV4-1 and TRBJ2-5; weak D call: TRBD1 (6 bases). The CDR3 totals 14 residues. Germline V gene lookup returns CDR1 MGHRA and CDR2 YSYEKL. V was pared by 0 bases and J by 5 bases, with 10 bases between. The DNA for the CDR3 is TGCGCCAGCAGCCAAGAGAGGGGGACGGAGACCCAGTACTTC. Protein: CASSQERGTETQYF.

A few counts support this clonotype. V is TRBV20-1 and J is TRBJ2-6; maybe TRBD1 (6 bases). CDR1 and CDR2 (germline): DFQATT, SNEGSKA (reference sequence). The CDR3 is made up of 15 amino acids. V was trimmed by 5 bases and J by 4 bases, leaving 15 bases between them. The CDR3 region has the DNA TGCAGTGCTGTAGACAGGCTGGGGGGGGCCAACGTCCTGACTTTC. Translated: CSAVDRLGGANVLTF.

This clonotype was observed once. The V call is TRBV20-1, the J call TRBJ1-1; TRBD1 matches 9 bases. Trimming cost V 3 bases and J 5 bases; bases outside gene matches: 10. This CDR3 comprises 15 residues. Germline V lookup: CDR1 DFQATT, CDR2 SNEGSKA (reference sequence). CDR3 in DNA: TGCAGTGCTAGTGCAGATGGACAGGGGAAAACTGAAGCTTTCTTT. Its translation is CSASADGQGKTEAFF.

V is TRBV20-1 and J is TRBJ2-5; TRBD1 is a possible D gene (6 bases). The V and J ends lost 7 bases and 2 bases respectively, with 14 bases between them. Germline CDR1 is DFQATT and CDR2 is SNEGSKA (reference sequence). This CDR3 is 13 amino acids long. CDR3 DNA sequence: TGCAGTGGGGCAGGACAGAATCAAGAGACCCAGTACTTC. Translating gives CSGAGQNQETQYF.

This clonotype was seen only a few times. V is TRBV6-1 and J is TRBJ2-1; tentative D call: TRBD2 (5 bases). Germline V gene sequence: CDR1 MNHNS, CDR2 SASEGT. There are 14 residues in the CDR3. Trimming cost V 7 bases and J 4 bases, with 14 bases left between them. In nucleotides, the CDR3 is TGTGCCAGCATCTCTAGCACCGCTTACAATGAGCAGTTCTTC. Translation gives CASISSTAYNEQFF.

The V gene is TRBV20-1, the J gene TRBJ2-1; 13 positions match TRBD2. This CDR3 comprises 20 residues. Germline assignment: CDR1 DFQATT and CDR2 SNEGSKA (reference sequence). J lost 6 bases, V lost 3 bases, and 20 bases had no gene match. CDR3 protein: CSARKIGQMTSGRSGNEQFF. DNA of the CDR3: TGCAGTGCTAGGAAAATTGGACAGATGACTAGCGGGAGGTCGGGCAATGAGCAGTTCTTC.

The V gene is TRBV6-6, the J gene TRBJ2-7; possibly TRBD2 for D (6 bases). The CDR3 totals 14 residues. Deletions cut 7 bases from V and 2 bases from J, with 15 bases between. The V gene's germline CDR1 is MNHNY and CDR2 SVGAGI (reference sequence). CDR3 residues: CASKERREPYEQYF. For the CDR3, the DNA is TGTGCCAGCAAGGAGAGACGGGAGCCCTACGAGCAGTACTTC.

The chain links TRBV4-1 to TRBJ2-1; the match to TRBD2 covers 11 bases. CDR3 length: 16 residues. V was clipped by 3 bases and J by 8 bases; unmatched bases: 9. Germline V gene data show CDR1 as MGHRA and CDR2 as YSYEKL. CDR3 DNA: TGCGCCAGCAGCCACCCAACTAGCGGGAGCTTCTATGAGCAGTTCTTC. Its protein is CASSHPTSGSFYEQFF.

The chain combines TRBV13 with TRBJ2-3; D perhaps matches TRBD2 (6 bases). The CDR3 has 15 residues. Germline loops: CDR1 PRHDT, CDR2 FYEKMQ (reference sequence). The V gene lost 4 bases and the J gene lost 3 bases, with 14 bases spanning the gap. The CDR3 DNA sequence: TGTGCCAGCAGCTGGAGGGACTTTCGGACAGATACGCAGTATTTT. It specifies CASSWRDFRTDTQYF.

This clonotype was counted between two and nine times. The chain recombines TRBV4-2 with TRBJ1-2; D is possibly TRBD1 (6 bases). The CDR3 has 19 amino acids. Germline CDR1 LGHNA, CDR2 YNFKEQ. V was pared by 0 bases and J by 0 bases, with 20 bases between. As DNA, the CDR3 is TGTGCCAGCAGCCAAGATCTCTGGAAAGACTCAGGGGCTAACTATGGCTACACCTTC. This sequence encodes CASSQDLWKDSGANYGYTF.

This clonotype was observed a few times. The V and J genes are TRBV20-1 and TRBJ2-1, with D perhaps TRBD2 (6 bases). The CDR3 runs 16 residues. The V end was cut by 3 bases, the J end by 2 bases, with 17 bases between. Germline V CDR1 and CDR2: DFQATT, SNEGSKA (reference sequence). CDR3 coding DNA: TGCAGTGCTAGTATGGGCGGCGCGGGAACCTACAATGAGCAGTTCTTC. Its translation is CSASMGGAGTYNEQFF.

Ten or more counts support this clonotype. The CDR3 region is CSGSPLAGNNNEQFF. For the CDR3, the DNA is TGCAGTGGAAGTCCCCTAGCGGGAAACAACAATGAGCAGTTCTTC. V and J are TRBV20-1 and TRBJ2-1; TRBD2 matches at 9 bases. V trimming: 7 bases; J trimming: 5 bases; junction bases outside the gene matches: 12. This CDR3 contains 15 residues. Germline CDR1 and CDR2: DFQATT and SNEGSKA (reference sequence).